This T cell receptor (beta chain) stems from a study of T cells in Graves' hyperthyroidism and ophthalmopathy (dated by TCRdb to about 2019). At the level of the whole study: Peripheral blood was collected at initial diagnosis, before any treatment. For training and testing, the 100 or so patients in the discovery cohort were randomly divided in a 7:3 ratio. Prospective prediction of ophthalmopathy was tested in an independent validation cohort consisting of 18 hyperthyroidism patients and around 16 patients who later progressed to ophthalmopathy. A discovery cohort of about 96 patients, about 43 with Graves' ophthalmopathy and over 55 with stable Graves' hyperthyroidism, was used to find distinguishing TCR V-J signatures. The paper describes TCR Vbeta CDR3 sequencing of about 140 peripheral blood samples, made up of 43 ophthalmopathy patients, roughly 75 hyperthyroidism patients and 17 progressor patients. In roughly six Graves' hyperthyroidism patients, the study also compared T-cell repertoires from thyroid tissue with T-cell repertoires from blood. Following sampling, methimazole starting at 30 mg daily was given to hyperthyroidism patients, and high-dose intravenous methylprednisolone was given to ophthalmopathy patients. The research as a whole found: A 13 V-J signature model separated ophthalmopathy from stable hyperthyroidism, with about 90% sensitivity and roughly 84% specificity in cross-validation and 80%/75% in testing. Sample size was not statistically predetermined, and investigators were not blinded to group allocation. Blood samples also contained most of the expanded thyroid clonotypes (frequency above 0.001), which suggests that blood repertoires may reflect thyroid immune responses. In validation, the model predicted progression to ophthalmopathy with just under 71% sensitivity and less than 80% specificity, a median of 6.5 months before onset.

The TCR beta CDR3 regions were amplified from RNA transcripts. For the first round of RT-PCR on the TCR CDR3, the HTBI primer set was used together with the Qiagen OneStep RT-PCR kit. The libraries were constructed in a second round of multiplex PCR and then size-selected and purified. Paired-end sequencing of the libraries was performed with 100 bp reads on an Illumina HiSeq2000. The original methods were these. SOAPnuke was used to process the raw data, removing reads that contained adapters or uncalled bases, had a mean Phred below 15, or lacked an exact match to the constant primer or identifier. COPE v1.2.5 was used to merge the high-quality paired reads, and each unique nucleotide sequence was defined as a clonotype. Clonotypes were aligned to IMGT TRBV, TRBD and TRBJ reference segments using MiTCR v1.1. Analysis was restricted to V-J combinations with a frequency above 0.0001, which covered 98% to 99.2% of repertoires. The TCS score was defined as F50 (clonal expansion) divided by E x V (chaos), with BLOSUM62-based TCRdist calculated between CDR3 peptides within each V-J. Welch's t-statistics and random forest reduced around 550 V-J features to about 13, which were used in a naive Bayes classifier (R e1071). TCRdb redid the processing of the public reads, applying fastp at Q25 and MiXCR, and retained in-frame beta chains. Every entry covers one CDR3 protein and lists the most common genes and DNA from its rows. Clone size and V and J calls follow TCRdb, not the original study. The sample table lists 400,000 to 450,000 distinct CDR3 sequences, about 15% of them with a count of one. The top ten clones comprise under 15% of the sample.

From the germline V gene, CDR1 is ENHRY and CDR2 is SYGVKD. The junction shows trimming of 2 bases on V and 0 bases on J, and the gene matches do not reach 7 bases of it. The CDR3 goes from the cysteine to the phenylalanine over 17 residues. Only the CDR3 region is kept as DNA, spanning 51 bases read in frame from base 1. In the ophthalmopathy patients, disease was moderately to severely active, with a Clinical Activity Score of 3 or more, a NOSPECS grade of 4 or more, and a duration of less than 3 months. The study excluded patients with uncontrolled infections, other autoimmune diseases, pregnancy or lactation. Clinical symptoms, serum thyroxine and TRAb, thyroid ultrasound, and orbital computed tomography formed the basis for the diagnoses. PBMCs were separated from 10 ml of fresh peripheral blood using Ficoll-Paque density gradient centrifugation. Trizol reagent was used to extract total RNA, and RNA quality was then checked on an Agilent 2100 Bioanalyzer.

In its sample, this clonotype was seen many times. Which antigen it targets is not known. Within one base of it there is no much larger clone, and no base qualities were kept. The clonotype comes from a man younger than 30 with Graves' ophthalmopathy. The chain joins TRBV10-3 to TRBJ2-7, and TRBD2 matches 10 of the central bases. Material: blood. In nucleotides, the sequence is TGTGCCATCAGTGAGAGAGTACTAGCGGGGATCTCCTACGAGCAGTACTTC. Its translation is CAISERVLAGISYEQYF.